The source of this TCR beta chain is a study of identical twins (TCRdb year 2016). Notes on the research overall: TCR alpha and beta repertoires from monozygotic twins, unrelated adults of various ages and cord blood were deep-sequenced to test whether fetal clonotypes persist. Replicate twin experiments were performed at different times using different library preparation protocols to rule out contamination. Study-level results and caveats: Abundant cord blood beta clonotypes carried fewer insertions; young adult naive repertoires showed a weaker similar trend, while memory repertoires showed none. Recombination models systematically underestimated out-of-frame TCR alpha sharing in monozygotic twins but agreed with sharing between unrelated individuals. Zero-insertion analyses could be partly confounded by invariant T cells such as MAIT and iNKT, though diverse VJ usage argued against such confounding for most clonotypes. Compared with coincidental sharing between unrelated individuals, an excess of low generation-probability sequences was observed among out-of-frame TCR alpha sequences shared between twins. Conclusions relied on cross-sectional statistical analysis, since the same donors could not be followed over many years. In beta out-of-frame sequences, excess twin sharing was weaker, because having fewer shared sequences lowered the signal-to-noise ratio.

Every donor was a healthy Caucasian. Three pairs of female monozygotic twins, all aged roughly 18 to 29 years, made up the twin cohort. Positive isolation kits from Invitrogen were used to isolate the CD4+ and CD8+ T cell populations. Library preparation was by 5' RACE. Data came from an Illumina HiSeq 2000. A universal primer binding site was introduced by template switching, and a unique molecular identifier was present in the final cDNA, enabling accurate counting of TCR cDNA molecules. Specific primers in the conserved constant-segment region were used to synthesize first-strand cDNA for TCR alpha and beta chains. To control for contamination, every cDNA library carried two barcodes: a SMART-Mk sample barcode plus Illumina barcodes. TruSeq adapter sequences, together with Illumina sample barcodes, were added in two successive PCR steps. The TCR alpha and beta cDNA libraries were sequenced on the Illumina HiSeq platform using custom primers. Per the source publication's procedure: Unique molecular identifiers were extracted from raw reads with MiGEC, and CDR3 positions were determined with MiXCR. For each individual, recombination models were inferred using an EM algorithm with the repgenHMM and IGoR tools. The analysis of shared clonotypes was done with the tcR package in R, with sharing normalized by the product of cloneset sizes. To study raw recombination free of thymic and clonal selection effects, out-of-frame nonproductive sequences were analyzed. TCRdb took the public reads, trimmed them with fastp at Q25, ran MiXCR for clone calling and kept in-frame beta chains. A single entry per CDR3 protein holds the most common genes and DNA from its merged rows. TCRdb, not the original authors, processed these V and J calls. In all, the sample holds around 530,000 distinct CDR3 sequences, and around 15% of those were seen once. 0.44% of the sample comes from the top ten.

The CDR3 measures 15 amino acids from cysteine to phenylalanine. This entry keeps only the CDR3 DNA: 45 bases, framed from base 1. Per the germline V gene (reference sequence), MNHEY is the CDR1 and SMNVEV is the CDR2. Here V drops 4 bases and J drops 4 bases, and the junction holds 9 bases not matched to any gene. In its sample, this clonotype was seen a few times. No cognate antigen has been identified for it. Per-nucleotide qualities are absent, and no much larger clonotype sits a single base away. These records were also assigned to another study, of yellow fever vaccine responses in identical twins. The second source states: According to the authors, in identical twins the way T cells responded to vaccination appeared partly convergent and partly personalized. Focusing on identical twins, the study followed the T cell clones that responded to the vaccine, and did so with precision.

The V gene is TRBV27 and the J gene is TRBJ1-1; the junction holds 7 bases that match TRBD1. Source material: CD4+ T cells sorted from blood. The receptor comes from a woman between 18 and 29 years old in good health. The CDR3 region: CASSSRQGGFTEAFF. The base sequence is TGTGCCAGCAGTTCACGACAGGGAGGTTTCACTGAAGCTTTCTTT.